Each of the 30 T cell receptor beta chains below was sequenced from the same sample in a study of blood T cell repertoires in COVID-19. The protocol was immunoSEQ multiplex PCR, while the TCRdb copy is restricted to in-frame clones and leaves out a portion. The sample lists about 190,000 clones; around 86% were seen once. Sequencing was carried out using peripheral blood. These receptor sequences come from a woman aged 40 to 50 with acute or convalescent COVID-19.

The chain employs TRBV3-1 (or the pseudogene TRBV3-2) and TRBJ2-7; D is ambiguous. Germline V lookup: CDR1 LGHDT, CDR2 YNNKEL (reference sequence). V lost 1 base, J lost 2 bases, and 9 bases lay in between. CDR3 length: 14 residues. CDR3 DNA: TGTGCCAGCAGCCAAGGAGTAGAAGCCTACGAGCAGTACTTC. This encodes CASSQGVEAYEQYF.

The chain joins TRBV19 to TRBJ2-1; D remains unclear. The CDR3 totals 16 residues. V lost 3 bases, J lost 0 bases, and 12 bases lay in between. Germline V CDR1 and CDR2: LNHDA, SQIVND (reference sequence). CDR3 loop: CASSILQAPSYNEQFF. Here the CDR3 DNA reads TGTGCCAGTAGTATCCTCCAGGCTCCCTCCTACAATGAGCAGTTCTTC. The whole variable domain, filled in from reference TRBV19 and TRBJ2-1, reads DGGITQSPKYLFRKEGQNVTLSCEQNLNHDAMYWYRQDPGQGLRLIYYSQIVNDFQKGDIAEGYSVSREKKESFPLTVTSAQKNPTAFYLCASSILQAPSYNEQFFGPGTRLTVL.

The rearrangement links TRBV3-1 (or the pseudogene TRBV3-2) to TRBJ1-6; D remains unclear. V shed 4 bases and J shed 8 bases, with 6 bases lying between them. This CDR3 has 12 residues. From germline, CDR1 is LGHDT and CDR2 YNNKEL (reference sequence). Here the CDR3 reads CASSLRDSPLHF. The CDR3 DNA reads as TGTGCCAGCAGCCTTCGCGATTCACCCCTCCACTTT.

This chain links TRBV5-8 with TRBJ2-7, with a tentative D call TRBD2 (5 bases). Germline CDR1 reads SGHTS; CDR2 reads YDEGEE. V shed 0 bases and J shed 2 bases, with 9 bases lying between them. The CDR3 length is 14 residues. The CDR3 loop reads CASSLAPGTYEQYF. CDR3 coding DNA: TGTGCCAGCAGCTTGGCCCCGGGGACCTACGAGCAGTACTTC.

V gene TRBV4-2 combines with J gene TRBJ1-1; 7 bases map to TRBD1. Germline V gene lookup returns CDR1 LGHNA and CDR2 YNFKEQ. The CDR3 length is 14 residues. Trimming took 3 bases from V and 2 from J; bases not matched to a gene: 3. The CDR3 DNA sequence: TGTGCCAGCAGCCATGGACAGGTAAACACTGAAGCTTTCTTT. Its translation is CASSHGQVNTEAFF.

The chain joins TRBV5-1 to TRBJ2-1, with D tentatively TRBD2 (6 bases). Trimming removed 1 base from V and 5 bases from J, with 10 bases in between. The CDR3 sequence is 14 residues long. Germline values: CDR1 SGHRS, CDR2 YFSETQ. This CDR3 reads CASSLSGGDNEQFF. The CDR3 DNA reads TGCGCCAGCAGCTTGAGTGGCGGGGACAATGAGCAGTTCTTC.

This chain links TRBV30 with TRBJ1-6, with D uncertain. The CDR3 spans 15 residues. Trimming removed 0 bases from V and 6 bases from J, with 12 bases in between. The V gene's germline CDR1 is GTSNPN and CDR2 SVGIG (reference sequence). CDR3 sequence (DNA): TGTGCCTGGAGTGTACAGACGACCCTTAATTCACCCCTCCACTTT. Its translation is CAWSVQTTLNSPLHF.

J is TRBJ2-1 and V is TRBV29-1; the D is unclear. This CDR3 has 12 residues. Germline CDR1 SQVTM, CDR2 ANQGSEA. V gave up 8 bases and J gave up 3 bases, with 11 bases separating them. The CDR3 bases are TGCAGCACCAGGATGAACTACAATGAGCAGTTCTTC. Residues: CSTRMNYNEQFF.

This chain joins TRBV6-5 and TRBJ2-7, with TRBD2 matching 10 bases. This CDR3 is 15 amino acids long. Per the germline V gene, CDR1 is MNHEY and CDR2 is SVGAGI. Trimming removed 2 bases from V and 3 bases from J; junction bases left unmatched: 4. For the CDR3, the DNA is TGTGCCAGCAGTTACCCTAGCGGGGGACTCTACGAGCAGTACTTC. Protein: CASSYPSGGLYEQYF.

The J gene is TRBJ1-1, the V gene TRBV3-1 (or the pseudogene TRBV3-2); weak D call: TRBD1 (5 bases). Between the trimmed V and J ends, which lost 3 bases and 1 base, there was a span of 12 bases. Germline values: CDR1 LGHDT, CDR2 YNNKEL (reference sequence). The CDR3 has 15 residues. The CDR3 nucleotides read TGTGCCAGCAGCCAGCACGCGACAGCGAACACTGAAGCTTTCTTT. Its translation is CASSQHATANTEAFF.

The J gene is TRBJ1-4, the V gene TRBV9, with 7 bases that match TRBD1. Germline V gives CDR1 SGDLS, CDR2 YYNGEE. This CDR3 is 15 amino acids long. The J segment lost 7 bases and the V segment lost 4 bases, leaving 10 bases of the junction unmatched. The chain's CDR3 is CASSFSGGISEKLFF. The CDR3 DNA reads TGTGCCAGCAGCTTTTCAGGGGGAATTAGTGAAAAACTGTTTTTT.

V gene TRBV5-4 combines with J gene TRBJ2-3, with 9 bases aligning to TRBD2. Germline lookup yields CDR1 SGHNT and CDR2 YYREEE (reference sequence). The CDR3 covers 16 residues. V lost 0 bases, J lost 5 bases, and 7 bases stayed unmatched. CDR3 bases: TGTGCCAGCAGCTTGGGTGGCGGGGGGGCCGTAGATACGCAGTATTTT. This sequence encodes CASSLGGGGAVDTQYF.

In this sample, this clone turned up once. The CDR3 DNA sequence: TGTGCCAGCTCGGTAGTAGTAAATGAGCAGTTCTTC. Its protein is CASSVVVNEQFF. The V gene is TRBV18, the J gene TRBJ2-1; no reliable D call. This CDR3 has 12 amino acids. V was shortened by 6 bases and J by 7 bases, with 10 bases between the two germline ends. CDR1 and CDR2 from the germline V gene are KGHSH and LQKENI.

This clone came up a few times. The chain links TRBV27 to TRBJ2-1; no firm D call. CDR1 is MNHEY and CDR2 is SMNVEV in the germline V gene (reference sequence). Trimming took 3 bases from V and 5 from J, leaving 8 bases between them. CDR3 length: 13 residues. The CDR3 region has the DNA TGTGCCAGCAGTTTTGCCAGAAACAATGAGCAGTTCTTC. It is translated as CASSFARNNEQFF.

This clone was seen only a few times. V is TRBV7-9 and J is TRBJ1-4, with D possibly TRBD1 on 5 matching bases. This CDR3 contains 13 residues. CDR1 and CDR2 from the germline V gene are SEHNR and FQNEAQ (reference sequence). The V end was cut by 1 base, the J end by 8 bases, with 8 bases between. For the CDR3, the DNA is TGTGCCAGCAGCTTAGGGGGGGACGAAAAACTGTTTTTT. Protein sequence: CASSLGGDEKLFF.

This chain joins TRBV6-5 and TRBJ2-1; D gene uncertain. CDR3 size: 10 residues. In germline, CDR1 is MNHEY, CDR2 SVGAGI. The germline V and J ends were trimmed by 8 bases and 8 bases, with 7 bases remaining between them. The CDR3 sequence is CASGRYEQFF. The CDR3 nucleotides are TGTGCCAGCGGGCGTTATGAGCAGTTCTTC.

J is TRBJ2-7 and V is TRBV27, with TRBD2 identical over 11 bases. The CDR3 has 17 amino acids. V shed 6 bases, J shed 2 bases, and the junction held 12 bases outside the gene matches. The germline CDR1 and CDR2 sequences are MNHEY and SMNVEV (reference sequence). CDR3: CASRVYGGTSGPYEQYF. The CDR3, as DNA: TGTGCCAGCAGGGTCTATGGCGGGACTAGCGGACCCTACGAGCAGTACTTC.

The chain couples TRBV6-5 to TRBJ2-7, with 12 bases fitting TRBD2. V shed 4 bases and J 2 bases; nucleotides not matched to a gene: 3. CDR1 and CDR2 (germline): MNHEY, SVGAGI. This CDR3 is built from 15 residues. The CDR3 region is CASSWGLAGTYEQYF. CDR3 in DNA: TGTGCCAGCAGTTGGGGACTAGCGGGCACCTACGAGCAGTACTTC.

V and J are TRBV20-1 and TRBJ1-1, with D hard to call. Trimming stripped 3 bases from V and 7 bases from J, with 6 bases between. Looked up from germline, CDR1 is DFQATT and CDR2 is SNEGSKA (reference sequence). The CDR3 is made up of 10 amino acids. This chain's CDR3 is CSARRDEAFF. The CDR3 region has the DNA TGCAGTGCTAGGAGGGATGAAGCTTTCTTT.

The J gene is TRBJ2-7, the V gene TRBV7-2; TRBD1 agrees at 7 bases. Germline loops: CDR1 SGHTA, CDR2 FQGNSA. V lost 5 bases to trimming and J lost 5 bases; unmatched junction nucleotides: 12. This CDR3 contains 15 residues. The CDR3 sequence: CASSLISGQWHEQYF. Written as DNA, the CDR3 is TGTGCCAGCAGCCTTATCTCGGGACAGTGGCACGAGCAGTACTTC.

The V call is TRBV4-2, the J call TRBJ1-4, with D tentatively TRBD1 (5 bases). Germline V lookup: CDR1 LGHNA, CDR2 YNFKEQ. With 3 bases removed from V and 5 bases from J, the gap between germline ends came to 13 bases. The CDR3 length is 15 residues. CDR3 nucleotide sequence: TGTGCCAGCAGCCAGCGGGGACTGATAAATGAAAAACTGTTTTTT. Protein: CASSQRGLINEKLFF.

The rearrangement links TRBV18 to TRBJ1-4; weak D call: TRBD1 (6 bases). Looked up from germline, CDR1 is KGHSH and CDR2 is LQKENI. The CDR3 is made up of 15 amino acids. Trimming cost V 7 bases and J 0 bases, with 12 bases left between them. Here the CDR3 reads CASLNRESTNEKLFF. CDR3 DNA: TGTGCCAGCTTGAACAGGGAATCAACTAATGAAAAACTGTTTTTT.

J is TRBJ2-3 and V is TRBV7-9; weak D call: TRBD2 (6 bases). The germline V and J ends were trimmed by 4 bases and 1 base, with 15 bases remaining between them. CDR1 and CDR2 (germline): SEHNR, FQNEAQ (reference sequence). The CDR3 has 16 residues. The DNA for the CDR3 is TGTGCCAGCAGCTCCTTTAGCGGTCCGGGCACAGATACGCAGTATTTT. It yields the protein CASSSFSGPGTDTQYF.

The chain links TRBV5-8 to TRBJ1-1; 8 bases align to TRBD1. Germline CDR1 reads SGHTS; CDR2 reads YDEGEE. There are 15 residues in the CDR3. With V trimmed by 5 bases and J by 0 bases, 6 bases remained unmatched. The CDR3 loop is CASSPRQGLNTEAFF. The CDR3 DNA follows: TGTGCCAGCAGTCCGCGACAGGGGCTGAACACTGAAGCTTTCTTT.

This clone was seen just once. V usage is TRBV5-1 and J usage is TRBJ2-7; 10 bases match TRBD1. This CDR3 is built from 14 residues. The V segment lost 6 bases and the J segment 7 bases; nucleotides outside the gene matches: 10. CDR1 and CDR2 (germline): SGHRS, YFSETQ. CDR3 in DNA: TGCGCCAGCAAGGGACAGGGGATGGAGCGGGAGCAGTACTTC. Translation: CASKGQGMEREQYF.

The chain has TRBV10-3 and TRBJ1-5, with a tentative D call TRBD1 (5 bases). Trimming pared 7 bases from V and 1 base from J, leaving 8 bases between. The germline CDR1 and CDR2 sequences are ENHRY and SYGVKD. This CDR3 has 13 amino acids. The CDR3 here is CAINGASNQPQHF. The CDR3 nucleotides are TGTGCCATCAATGGGGCCAGCAATCAGCCCCAGCATTTT.

V and J are TRBV5-4 and TRBJ2-5; 12 bases align to TRBD2. CDR1 is SGHNT, CDR2 YYREEE, per germline (reference sequence). V shed 1 base and J 8 bases; nucleotides not matched to a gene: 6. The CDR3 runs to 15 residues. The DNA of the CDR3 is TGTGCCAGCAGCTTGAAGGCTAGCGGGGGGGATACCCAGTACTTC. This sequence encodes CASSLKASGGDTQYF.

CDR3: CASSLLYPTSMNTEAFF. CDR3 nucleotides: TGTGCCAGCAGCTTATTGTATCCAACAAGTATGAACACTGAAGCTTTCTTT. V and J are TRBV7-6 and TRBJ1-1; D ambiguous. CDR3 size: 17 residues. Deletions cut 2 bases from V and 0 bases from J, with 16 bases between. Germline V gene sequence: CDR1 SGHVS, CDR2 FNYEAQ.

This chain connects TRBV11-2 to TRBJ1-6; D remains ambiguous. The V gene's germline CDR1 is SGHAT and CDR2 FQNNGV. The V end lost 6 bases, the J end lost 0 bases, and 12 bases lay between the germline ends. The CDR3 length is 16 residues. The CDR3 sequence is CASRPFPGSYNSPLHF. The DNA for the CDR3 is TGTGCCAGCAGGCCCTTCCCGGGCTCCTATAATTCACCCCTCCACTTT. The entire variable domain, with the rest obtained from reference TRBV11-2 and TRBJ1-6, is as follows: EAGVAQSPRYKIIEKRQSVAFWCNPISGHATLYWYQQILGQGPKLLIQFQNNGVVDDSQLPKDRFSAERLKGVDSTLKIQPAKLEDSAVYLCASRPFPGSYNSPLHFGNGTRLTVT.

This rearrangement joins TRBV7-8 to TRBJ1-4; D is possibly TRBD1 (6 bases). CDR1 is SGHVS, CDR2 FQNEAQ, per germline. The CDR3 is 14 amino acids. Trimming shortened V by 2 bases and J by 8 bases, and 12 bases separated the two germline ends. DNA for the CDR3: TGTGCCAGCAGCTTACACAGGGTCCGGGAAAAACTGTTTTTT. This sequence encodes CASSLHRVREKLFF.